These T cell receptor beta chains were read from a single sample in a study of blood T cell repertoires in COVID-19. Generated by immunoSEQ multiplex PCR, the TCRdb table keeps only in-frame clones and is missing some. The data show approximately 240,000 clones, approximately 86% seen once. The source material was peripheral blood. All receptors come from a woman aged 80 or older with active or convalescent COVID-19. Each CDR3 is given with its conserved first and last residue. A D gene is named only where the DNA matches it firmly. Some rows mark clone size as missing; the rest say once, few, many or name a class of expanded clone.

d_call	clone_size	v_call	j_call	cdr3_aa	cdr3_nt
.	.	TRBV7-8	TRBJ2-5	CASSLSYPGPETQYF	TGTGCCAGCAGCTTATCATACCCAGGCCCTGAGACCCAGTACTTC
TRBD1	.	TRBV4-1	TRBJ1-5	CASSQDVGPFRTGNQPQHF	TGCGCCAGCAGCCAAGACGTGGGGCCATTCCGGACAGGTAATCAGCCCCAGCATTTT
TRBD2	.	TRBV10-3	TRBJ2-2	CAISQTSGESGELFF	TGTGCCATCAGCCAGACTAGCGGGGAAAGCGGGGAGCTGTTTTTT
TRBD2	.	TRBV6-2/TRBV6-3	TRBJ2-2	CASSSSGTSGPGELFF	TGTGCCAGCAGTTCGTCCGGGACTAGCGGTCCCGGGGAGCTGTTTTTT
.	.	TRBV5-4	TRBJ1-2	CASSLDTNYGYTF	TGTGCCAGCAGCTTGGACACCAACTATGGCTACACCTTC
TRBD2	.	TRBV24-1	TRBJ2-5	CATSGDGSGVETQYF	TGTGCCACCAGCGGGGACGGTAGCGGGGTTGAGACCCAGTACTTC
TRBD1	.	TRBV6-5	TRBJ1-6	CASILGQALYSPLHF	TGTGCCAGCATTCTCGGACAGGCCCTATATTCACCCCTCCACTTT
.	.	TRBV5-1	TRBJ2-3	CASSLYYRTGLVTDTQYF	TGCGCCAGCAGTTTGTACTACCGAACAGGGCTGGTAACAGATACGCAGTATTTT
TRBD1	.	TRBV6-2/TRBV6-3	TRBJ2-7	CASSSLFFDREEQYF	TGTGCCAGCAGTTCCCTGTTCTTTGACAGGGAAGAGCAGTACTTC
.	.	TRBV5-1	TRBJ1-3	CASSLSPTAGNTIYF	TGCGCCAGCAGCTTGTCACCGACAGCTGGAAACACCATATATTTT
TRBD1	.	TRBV6-5	TRBJ2-4	CATRGQGNIQYF	TGTGCCACCAGAGGACAGGGAAACATTCAGTACTTC
TRBD1	.	TRBV2	TRBJ1-5	CASRGQGGNQPQHF	TGTGCCAGTAGAGGACAGGGTGGGAATCAGCCCCAGCATTTT
.	.	TRBV24-1	TRBJ2-1	CATSGQGYNEQFF	TGTGCCACCTCTGGGCAGGGGTACAATGAGCAGTTCTTC
.	.	TRBV7-9	TRBJ2-1	CASSLLRDTRFF	TGTGCCAGCAGTCTCCTCCGGGACACCCGATTCTTC
TRBD2	.	TRBV9	TRBJ2-2	CASSVGTSGGGFPGELFF	TGTGCCAGCAGCGTGGGGACTAGCGGGGGAGGGTTCCCCGGGGAGCTGTTTTTT
TRBD1	.	TRBV5-1	TRBJ1-1	CASSFSDRGAEVDEAFF	TGCGCCAGCAGCTTCTCGGACAGGGGCGCAGAGGTTGATGAAGCTTTCTTT
.	.	TRBV6-5	TRBJ1-6	CASSSGGGVGSPLHF	TGTGCCAGCAGCTCGGGGGGGGGCGTAGGGTCACCCCTCCACTTT
TRBD1	.	TRBV5-1	TRBJ1-3	CASSYGTGTNSGNTIYF	TGCGCCAGCAGCTACGGGACAGGGACGAACTCTGGAAACACCATATATTTT
TRBD1	.	TRBV28	TRBJ1-4	CASSPGDSLIVGEKLFF	TGTGCCAGCAGTCCAGGGGACAGCCTCATTGTTGGAGAAAAACTGTTTTTT
.	.	TRBV9	TRBJ2-1	CASSQDSYNEQFF	TGTGCCAGCAGCCAGGACTCCTACAATGAGCAGTTCTTC
TRBD1	.	TRBV4-2	TRBJ2-2	CASSQDSRGGLGELFF	TGTGCCAGCAGCCAAGATAGTAGAGGGGGCCTCGGGGAGCTGTTTTTT
TRBD2	once	TRBV27	TRBJ2-1	CASSFIGGGRDEQFF	TGTGCCAGCAGTTTTATCGGGGGGGGCCGTGATGAGCAGTTCTTC
.	once	TRBV5-1	TRBJ2-7	CASSLDGSYEQYF	TGCGCCAGCAGCTTGGACGGTTCCTACGAGCAGTACTTC
.	.	TRBV5-1	TRBJ1-1	CASGKQGNTEAFF	TGCGCCAGCGGAAAACAGGGGAACACTGAAGCTTTCTTT
TRBD1	.	TRBV5-4	TRBJ1-4	CASSRDRGRIEKLFF	TGTGCCAGCAGCCGTGACAGGGGGCGAATTGAAAAACTGTTTTTT
.	.	TRBV23-1	TRBJ1-6	CASSQFPRRGTLAPLHF	TGCGCCAGCAGTCAATTCCCACGCCGGGGAACCTTGGCACCCCTCCACTTT
TRBD1	.	TRBV4-2	TRBJ1-6	CASSQVLGTGNSPLHF	TGTGCCAGCAGCCAAGTTCTGGGGACAGGGAATTCACCCCTCCACTTT
.	.	TRBV7-9	TRBJ2-4	CASSFGDGNIQYF	TGTGCCAGCAGCTTCGGTGATGGAAACATTCAGTACTTC
.	.	TRBV28	TRBJ1-4	CASSLLSGSNEKLFF	TGTGCCAGCAGTTTACTGAGTGGGAGCAATGAAAAACTGTTTTTT
TRBD1	few	TRBV5-1	TRBJ2-7	CASSGRHRGLYEQYF	TGCGCCAGCAGCGGGAGACACAGGGGGCTCTACGAGCAGTACTTC